This T cell receptor (beta chain) comes out of a study of blood T cells in healthy people across ages (dated by TCRdb to the mid-2010s). Study-level background: In model experiments, template switching captured about one uniquely barcoded TCR beta cDNA molecule for every two T cells. Age-related changes in TCR beta repertoire diversity were measured in the study by deep sequencing normalized with unique cDNA molecular identifiers. The donors were divided into four age groups: young (average approximately 17 years), middle-aged (almost 40), aged (62) and long-lived (82). To avoid experimental bias, donors of different ages were spread randomly across the sequencing lanes. For two donors (one aged 18 to 29 and one aged 80 or older), the study analyzed two additional independent replicas of 1 million unique cDNA reads from the same blood draw.

The library relied on 5' RACE. A second PCR of about 6 to 12 cycles was run with a J-beta primer mix and a sample-barcoded 5' primer. A template-switch 5' adaptor carrying 12 random nucleotides introduced a unique molecular identifier onto each TCR beta cDNA molecule. At least 2.5 million CDR3-containing paired-end reads were obtained from each sample. First-strand cDNA synthesis was performed from all RNA using the Mint cDNA synthesis kit, with priming by a TRBC-specific oligonucleotide. After uracil-DNA glycosylase treatment, a first 18-cycle PCR used universal primers M1SS and BC2_uni_R on all cDNA. The paper's data handling went like this. For normalization, 1 million high-quality reads were randomly selected from each sample, with every read carrying a distinct molecular identifier. Instead of being binned into consensus sequences, reads that shared molecular identifiers were thrown out. MiTCR, with a Q25 quality threshold and the strictest error-elimination algorithm, was used for CDR3 identification, clonotype clustering and error correction. A nonparametric unseen species model with Euler transformation was used to estimate a lower bound on total TCR beta diversity. The public reads were quality trimmed at Q25 with fastp and then assembled into clones with MiXCR by TCRdb, keeping productive beta chains. Entries are consolidated by CDR3 protein sequence, retaining the most common genes and DNA. TCRdb's processing, not the authors', yielded these V and J calls. Counted in this sample were approximately 2,000,000 distinct CDR3 sequences; about two fifths of them appeared once. About 21% of the sample lies in the top ten.

This clonotype was picked up a small number of times. The antigen this receptor binds is unknown. Base qualities are not provided; no much larger clone lies one nucleotide away. The germline V gene (reference sequence) supplies CDR1 SEHNR and CDR2 FQNEAQ. V drops 3 bases and J drops 2 bases, leaving 17 bases in between. Spanning cysteine to phenylalanine, the CDR3 consists of 16 amino acids. Only the CDR3 region is kept as DNA, spanning 48 bases read in frame from base 1. The roughly 37 donors, aged 6 to 90 years, were systemically healthy Caucasian individuals from Russia. About 10 milliliters of peripheral blood were collected from each donor into EDTA-treated Vacutainer tubes. Ficoll-Paque density-gradient centrifugation was used to isolate PBMCs, with at least 6 million per sample. Trizol reagent was used to extract total RNA from the PBMCs, yielding at least 5.5 micrograms per sample. For every donor, flow cytometry on a PBMC aliquot measured the percentage of naive CD45RAhigh/CD27high T cells.

Results the study describes overall, beyond this receptor: Estimates of total diversity based on one million sequenced T cells were regarded as lower bounds and as underestimates. As age increased, observed TCR beta diversity per million T cells dropped in a roughly linear way, and a significant reduction was already evident by age roughly 40. Compared with the aged group, the long-lived group had more naive CD4+ T cells, fewer expanded clones and increased TCR diversity, suggesting age selection. Because the CMV infection status of the donors was unknown, age-related changes in expanded clonotypes may potentially have been confounded. Bulk unsorted PBMC profiling prevented conclusive comparison of naive and antigen-experienced compartments. Observed TCR beta diversity correlated strongly with the percentage of naive T cells measured by flow cytometry.

This receptor chain uses TRBV7-9 and TRBJ2-7; TRBD1 is possibly the D segment (6 matching bases). Specimen: blood. This clonotype originated in a human donor in good health. The DNA sequence is given as TGTGCCAGCAGCTTTCCCAGTAAACAGGGTCCCTACGAGCAGTACTTC. Translated, this gives CASSFPSKQGPYEQYF.